This T cell receptor (beta chain) comes out of a study of blood T cell repertoires in COVID-19. Study as a whole: PBMCs, B-cell-depleted T cells, or T cells provided the cDNA or gDNA that made up the material.

V was trimmed by 5 bases and J by 0 bases, leaving 14 bases between them. Germline values: CDR1 LNHNV, CDR2 YYDKDF (reference sequence). The CDR3 consists of 16 residues. In the authors' workflow: Cell counts per sample came from amplifying reference gene primers. This table comes from immunoSEQ multiplex PCR, and its TCRdb copy is limited to in-frame clones, with some not included. The V and J calls and clone size are taken from that table; D and trimming were inferred from the DNA. The sample lists under 500,000 clones, about 85% occurring once. This chain uses TRBV15 with TRBJ1-5; D uncertain. Sequenced sample: PBMCs or T cells enriched from blood (not recorded which). The TCR was taken from a woman aged 18-35 years with acute COVID-19. The CDR3 spells CATSSRGLYSNQPQHF. The DNA of the CDR3 is TGTGCCACCAGCTCCCGAGGGCTTTATAGCAATCAGCCCCAGCATTTT. Complete variable domain (other parts from reference TRBV15 and TRBJ1-5): DAMVIQNPRYQVTQFGKPVTLSCSQTLNHNVMYWYQQKSSQAPKLLFHYYDKDFNNEADTPDNFQSRRPNTSFCFLDIRSPGLGDTAMYLCATSSRGLYSNQPQHFGDGTRLSIL.